A single sample is the source of the 6 T cell receptor beta chains below, sequenced in a study of cytomegalovirus exposure and HLA in healthy donors. With 60 Vbeta and 13 Jbeta primers, the PCR was carried out. Clones were read by immunoSEQ multiplex PCR, and TCRdb kept only the in-frame ones, dropping some. In the table there are 160,000 or so clones, 79% of which are singletons. Specimen: PBMCs. Receptors originate from a man aged 40-50 years in good health and CMV-seronegative.

This chain uses TRBV10-3 with TRBJ2-1; TRBD2 matches at 11 bases. From germline, CDR1 is ENHRY and CDR2 SYGVKD. With V trimmed by 5 bases and J by 7 bases, 10 bases remained unmatched. This CDR3 contains 16 residues. The CDR3 loop reads CAISSPSGRLYNEQFF. CDR3 bases: TGTGCCATCAGTTCGCCTAGCGGGAGGTTGTATAATGAGCAGTTCTTC.

This chain uses TRBV7-2 with TRBJ2-3; D call uncertain. CDR3 length: 14 residues. V was shortened by 5 bases and J by 3 bases, with 12 bases between the two germline ends. Germline CDR1 SGHTA, CDR2 FQGNSA. CDR3 nucleotides: TGTGCCAGCAGCCAGTTCGCGGATACAGATACGCAGTATTTT. This codes for CASSQFADTDTQYF.

The rearrangement links TRBV6-4 to TRBJ2-3; a possible D gene is TRBD1 (5 bases). V dropped 5 bases and J dropped 0 bases, with 9 bases sitting between them. The CDR3 has 14 residues. Germline V gene data show CDR1 as MRHNA and CDR2 as SNTAGT. CDR3 sequence reads: CASSFRDSTDTQYF. CDR3 DNA: TGTGCCAGCAGTTTCAGGGATAGCACAGATACGCAGTATTTT.

V usage is TRBV6-6 and J usage is TRBJ2-5, with TRBD2 matching over 8 bases. V shed 5 bases, J shed 2 bases, and the junction held 1 base outside the gene matches. Looked up from germline, CDR1 is MNHNY and CDR2 is SVGAGI (reference sequence). This CDR3 comprises 13 residues. Here the CDR3 DNA reads TGTGCCAGCAGTACTAGCGGTCAAGAGACCCAGTACTTC. Its translation is CASSTSGQETQYF.

This clone was picked up a small number of times. The rearrangement links TRBV18 to TRBJ1-1, with 8 bases matching TRBD1. This CDR3 region has 15 residues. Germline CDR1 KGHSH, CDR2 LQKENI. The junction had 7 bases not matched to a gene; V was cut back by 6 bases and J by 1 base. CDR3 in DNA: TGTGCCAGCTCCGTCGACAGGGGAGGGAACACTGAAGCTTTCTTT. As protein: CASSVDRGGNTEAFF. The full variable domain, its missing parts supplied by reference TRBV18 and TRBJ1-1, is NAGVMQNPRHLVRRRGQEARLRCSPMKGHSHVYWYRQLPEEGLKFMVYLQKENIIDESGMPKERFSAEFPKEGPSILRIQQVVRGDSAAYFCASSVDRGGNTEAFFGQGTRLTVV.

The rearrangement uses TRBV29-1 and TRBJ1-4; D is perhaps TRBD1 (6 bases). The CDR3 totals 14 residues. Trimming pared 4 bases from V and 8 bases from J, leaving 17 bases between. Germline V gene sequence: CDR1 SQVTM, CDR2 ANQGSEA. The CDR3 bases are TGCAGCGTTGCGATCCAGGGGCCCGGGGAAAAACTGTTTTTT. Translation gives CSVAIQGPGEKLFF.